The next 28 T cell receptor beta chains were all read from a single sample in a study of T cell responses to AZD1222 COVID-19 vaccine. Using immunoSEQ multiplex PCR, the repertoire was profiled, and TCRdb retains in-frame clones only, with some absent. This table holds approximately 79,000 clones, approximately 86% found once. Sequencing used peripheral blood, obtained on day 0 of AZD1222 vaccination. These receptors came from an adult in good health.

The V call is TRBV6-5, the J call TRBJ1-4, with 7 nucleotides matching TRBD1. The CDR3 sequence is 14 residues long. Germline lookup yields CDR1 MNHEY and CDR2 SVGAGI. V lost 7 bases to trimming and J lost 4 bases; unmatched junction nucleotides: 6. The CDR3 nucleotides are TGTGCCAGCAAAATGGGACAGTTTAATGAAAAACTGTTTTTT. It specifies CASKMGQFNEKLFF.

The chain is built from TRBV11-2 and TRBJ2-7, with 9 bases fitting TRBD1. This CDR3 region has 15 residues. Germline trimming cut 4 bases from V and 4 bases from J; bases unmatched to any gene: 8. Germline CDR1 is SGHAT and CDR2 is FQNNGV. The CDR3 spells CASSSPGQGRYEQYF. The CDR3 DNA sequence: TGTGCCAGCAGCTCCCCGGGACAGGGTCGGTACGAGCAGTACTTC.

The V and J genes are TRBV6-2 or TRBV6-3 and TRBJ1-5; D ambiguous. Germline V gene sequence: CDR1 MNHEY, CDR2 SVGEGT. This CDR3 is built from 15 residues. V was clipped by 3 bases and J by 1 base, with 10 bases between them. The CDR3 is CASSYRGLSNQPQHF. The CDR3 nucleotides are TGTGCCAGCAGTTATAGAGGGCTCAGCAATCAGCCCCAGCATTTT.

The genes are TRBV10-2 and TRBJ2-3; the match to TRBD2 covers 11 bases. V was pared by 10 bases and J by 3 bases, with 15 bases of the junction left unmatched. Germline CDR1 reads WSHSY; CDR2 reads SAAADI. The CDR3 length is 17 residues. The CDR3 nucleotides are TGCGCCACCCTACGACTAGCGGGAAGTCAAAGTACAGATACGCAGTATTTT. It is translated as CATLRLAGSQSTDTQYF.

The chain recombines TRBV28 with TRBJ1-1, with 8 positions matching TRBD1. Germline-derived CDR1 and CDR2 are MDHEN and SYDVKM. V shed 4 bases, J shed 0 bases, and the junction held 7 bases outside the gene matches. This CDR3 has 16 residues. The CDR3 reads CASSSGQGWMNTEAFF. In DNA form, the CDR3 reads TGTGCCAGCAGTTCCGGACAGGGATGGATGAACACTGAAGCTTTCTTT.

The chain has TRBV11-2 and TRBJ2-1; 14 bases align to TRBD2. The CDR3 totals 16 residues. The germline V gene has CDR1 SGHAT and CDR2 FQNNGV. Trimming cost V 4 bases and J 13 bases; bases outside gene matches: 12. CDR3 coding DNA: TGTGCCAGCAGCTCCACCCCGACTAGCGGGAGGGCACAACAGTTCTTC. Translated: CASSSTPTSGRAQQFF.

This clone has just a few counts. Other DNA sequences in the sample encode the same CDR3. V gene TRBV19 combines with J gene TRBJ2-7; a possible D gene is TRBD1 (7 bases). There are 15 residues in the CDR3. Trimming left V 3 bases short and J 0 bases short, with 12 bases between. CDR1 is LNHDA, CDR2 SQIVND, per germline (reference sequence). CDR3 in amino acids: CASSIGQGGSYEQYF. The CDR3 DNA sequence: TGTGCCAGTAGTATCGGGCAGGGGGGCTCCTACGAGCAGTACTTC.

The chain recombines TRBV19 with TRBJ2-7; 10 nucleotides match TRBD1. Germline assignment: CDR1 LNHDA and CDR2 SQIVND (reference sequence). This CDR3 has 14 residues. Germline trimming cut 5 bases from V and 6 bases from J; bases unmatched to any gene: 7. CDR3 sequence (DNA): TGTGCCAGTAGTCCGGGACAGGGGTGGTCCGAGCAGTACTTC. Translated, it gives CASSPGQGWSEQYF. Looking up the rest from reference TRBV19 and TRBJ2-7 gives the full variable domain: DGGITQSPKYLFRKEGQNVTLSCEQNLNHDAMYWYRQDPGQGLRLIYYSQIVNDFQKGDIAEGYSVSREKKESFPLTVTSAQKNPTAFYLCASSPGQGWSEQYFGPGTRLTVT.

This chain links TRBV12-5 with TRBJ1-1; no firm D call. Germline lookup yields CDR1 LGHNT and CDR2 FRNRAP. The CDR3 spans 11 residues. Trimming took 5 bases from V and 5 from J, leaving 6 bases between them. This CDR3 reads CASGIWTEAFF. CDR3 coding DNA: TGTGCTAGTGGTATATGGACTGAAGCTTTCTTT.

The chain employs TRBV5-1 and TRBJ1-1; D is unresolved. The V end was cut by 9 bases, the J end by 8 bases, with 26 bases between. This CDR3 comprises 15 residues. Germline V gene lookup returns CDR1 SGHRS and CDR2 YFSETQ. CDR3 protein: CATKTQLGAEQEAFF. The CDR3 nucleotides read TGCGCCACCAAAACTCAATTGGGAGCCGAACAGGAAGCTTTCTTT.

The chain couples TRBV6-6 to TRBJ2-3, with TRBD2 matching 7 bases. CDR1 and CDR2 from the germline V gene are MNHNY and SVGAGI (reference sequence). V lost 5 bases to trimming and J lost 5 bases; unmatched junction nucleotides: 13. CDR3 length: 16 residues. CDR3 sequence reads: CASSRGSSGMGDTQYF. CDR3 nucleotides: TGTGCCAGCAGTCGCGGGTCCAGCGGGATGGGAGATACGCAGTATTTT.

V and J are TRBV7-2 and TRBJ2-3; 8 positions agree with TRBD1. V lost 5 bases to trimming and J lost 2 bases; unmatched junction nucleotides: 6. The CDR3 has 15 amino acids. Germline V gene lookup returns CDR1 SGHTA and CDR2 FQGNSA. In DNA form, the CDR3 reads TGTGCCAGCAGCAAACGGGACAGGTTCACAGATACGCAGTATTTT. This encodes CASSKRDRFTDTQYF.

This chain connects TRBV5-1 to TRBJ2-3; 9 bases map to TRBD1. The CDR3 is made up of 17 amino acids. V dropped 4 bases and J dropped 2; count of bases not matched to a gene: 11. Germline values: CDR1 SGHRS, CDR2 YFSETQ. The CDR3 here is CASSPAPDRGHTDTQYF. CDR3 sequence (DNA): TGCGCCAGCAGCCCGGCACCGGACAGGGGTCACACAGATACGCAGTATTTT.

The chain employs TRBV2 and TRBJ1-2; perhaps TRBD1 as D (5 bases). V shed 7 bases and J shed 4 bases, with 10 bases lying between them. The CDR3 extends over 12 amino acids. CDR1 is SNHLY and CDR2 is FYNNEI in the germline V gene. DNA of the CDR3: TGTGCCAGCAACGCAGGGTTCTATGGCTACACCTTC. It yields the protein CASNAGFYGYTF. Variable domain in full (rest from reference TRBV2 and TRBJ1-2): EPEVTQTPSHQVTQMGQEVILRCVPISNHLYFYWYRQILGQKVEFLVSFYNNEISEKSEIFDDQFSVERPDGSNFTLKIRSTKLEDSAMYFCASNAGFYGYTFGSGTRLTVV.

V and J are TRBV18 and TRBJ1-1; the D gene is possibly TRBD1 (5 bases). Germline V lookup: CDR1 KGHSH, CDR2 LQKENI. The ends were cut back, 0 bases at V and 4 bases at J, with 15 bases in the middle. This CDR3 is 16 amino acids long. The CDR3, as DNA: TGTGCCAGCTCACCACCGACCGGGACGGCGGTCACTGAAGCTTTCTTT. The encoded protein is CASSPPTGTAVTEAFF.

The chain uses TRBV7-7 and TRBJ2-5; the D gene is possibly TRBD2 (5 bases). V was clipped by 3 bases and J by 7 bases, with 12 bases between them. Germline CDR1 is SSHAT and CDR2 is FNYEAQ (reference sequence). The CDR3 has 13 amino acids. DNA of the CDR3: TGTGCCAGCAGCTTCGGGTCCGCGGGGACCCAGTACTTC. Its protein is CASSFGSAGTQYF.

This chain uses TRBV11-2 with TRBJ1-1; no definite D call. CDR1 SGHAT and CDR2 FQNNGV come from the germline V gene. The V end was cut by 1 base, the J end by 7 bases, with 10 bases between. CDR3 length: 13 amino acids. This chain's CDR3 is CASSLAGIVEAFF. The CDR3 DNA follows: TGTGCCAGCAGCTTAGCCGGCATTGTTGAAGCTTTCTTT.

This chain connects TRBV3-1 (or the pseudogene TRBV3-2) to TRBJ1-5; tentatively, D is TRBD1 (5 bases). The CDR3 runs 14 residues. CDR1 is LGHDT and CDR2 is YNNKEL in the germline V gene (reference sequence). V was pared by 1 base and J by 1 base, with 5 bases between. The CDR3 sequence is CASSQGGSNQPQHF. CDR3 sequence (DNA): TGTGCCAGCAGCCAAGGGGGGAGCAATCAGCCCCAGCATTTT.

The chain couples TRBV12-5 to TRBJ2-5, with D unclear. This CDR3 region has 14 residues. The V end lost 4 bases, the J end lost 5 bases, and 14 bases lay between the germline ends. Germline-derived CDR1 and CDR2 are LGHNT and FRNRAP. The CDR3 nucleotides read TGTGCTAGTGGTTCCCCGACACCCCCGGAGACCCAGTACTTC. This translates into CASGSPTPPETQYF.

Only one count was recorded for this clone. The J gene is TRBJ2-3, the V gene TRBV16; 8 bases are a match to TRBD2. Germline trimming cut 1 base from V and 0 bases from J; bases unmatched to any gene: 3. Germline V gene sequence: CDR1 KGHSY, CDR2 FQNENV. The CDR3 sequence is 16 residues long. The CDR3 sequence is CASSQLSSGSTDTQYF. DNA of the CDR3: TGTGCCAGCAGCCAATTGTCTAGCGGGAGCACAGATACGCAGTATTTT.

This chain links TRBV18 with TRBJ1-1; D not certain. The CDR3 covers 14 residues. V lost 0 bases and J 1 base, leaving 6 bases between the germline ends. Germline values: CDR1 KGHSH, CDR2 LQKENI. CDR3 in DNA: TGTGCCAGCTCACCACCAGTTTCGAACACTGAAGCTTTCTTT. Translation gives CASSPPVSNTEAFF. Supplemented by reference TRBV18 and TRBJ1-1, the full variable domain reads NAGVMQNPRHLVRRRGQEARLRCSPMKGHSHVYWYRQLPEEGLKFMVYLQKENIIDESGMPKERFSAEFPKEGPSILRIQQVVRGDSAAYFCASSPPVSNTEAFFGQGTRLTVV.

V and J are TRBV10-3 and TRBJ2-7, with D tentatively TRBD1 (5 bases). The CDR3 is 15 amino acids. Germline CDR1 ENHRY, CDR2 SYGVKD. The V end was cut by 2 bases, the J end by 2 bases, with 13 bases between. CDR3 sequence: CAISEQTTVAYEQYF. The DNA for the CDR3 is TGTGCCATCAGTGAGCAGACGACAGTAGCCTACGAGCAGTACTTC.

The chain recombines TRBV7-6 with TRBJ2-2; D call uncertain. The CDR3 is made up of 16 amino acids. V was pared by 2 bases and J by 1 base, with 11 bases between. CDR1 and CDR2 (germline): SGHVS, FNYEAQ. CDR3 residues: CASSLYGQVNTGELFF. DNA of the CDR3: TGTGCCAGCAGCTTATATGGTCAGGTGAACACCGGGGAGCTGTTTTTT.

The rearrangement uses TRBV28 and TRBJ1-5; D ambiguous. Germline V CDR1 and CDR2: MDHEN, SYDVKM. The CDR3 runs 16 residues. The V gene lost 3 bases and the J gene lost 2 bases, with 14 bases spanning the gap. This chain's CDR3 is CASSLLTAPGNQPQHF. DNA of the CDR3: TGTGCCAGCAGTTTGCTTACGGCCCCAGGCAATCAGCCCCAGCATTTT.

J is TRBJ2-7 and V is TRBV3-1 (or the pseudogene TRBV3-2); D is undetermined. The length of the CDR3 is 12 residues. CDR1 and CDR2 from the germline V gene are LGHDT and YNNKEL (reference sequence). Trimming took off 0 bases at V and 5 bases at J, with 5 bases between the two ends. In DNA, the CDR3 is TGTGCCAGCAGCCAAGAGCGGCACGAGCAGTACTTC. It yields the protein CASSQERHEQYF.

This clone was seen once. The chain's CDR3 is CASSPPGRNYGYTF. DNA of the CDR3: TGCGCCAGCAGCCCCCCAGGGAGAAACTATGGCTACACCTTC. This chain joins TRBV4-1 and TRBJ1-2; TRBD1 might be the D (5 bases). CDR3 length: 14 amino acids. With 4 bases removed from V and 2 bases from J, the gap between germline ends came to 11 bases. CDR1 and CDR2 from the germline V gene are MGHRA and YSYEKL.

CDR3 nucleotide sequence: TGCGCCAGCAGCCTTTCGAGGGGTAGCTTTGAGCAGTTCTTC. It is translated as CASSLSRGSFEQFF. The V call is TRBV4-3, the J call TRBJ2-1; D possibly matches TRBD1 or TRBD2 (5 bases each). CDR3 length: 14 amino acids. Germline values: CDR1 LGHNA, CDR2 YSLEER. V was shortened by 4 bases and J by 9 bases, with 16 bases between the two germline ends.

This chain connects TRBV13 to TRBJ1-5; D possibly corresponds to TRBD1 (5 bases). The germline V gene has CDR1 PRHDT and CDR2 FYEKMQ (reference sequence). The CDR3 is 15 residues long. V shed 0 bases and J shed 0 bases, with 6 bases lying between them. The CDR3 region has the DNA TGTGCCAGCAGCTTAGGGGGACCTAGCAATCAGCCCCAGCATTTT. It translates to CASSLGGPSNQPQHF.